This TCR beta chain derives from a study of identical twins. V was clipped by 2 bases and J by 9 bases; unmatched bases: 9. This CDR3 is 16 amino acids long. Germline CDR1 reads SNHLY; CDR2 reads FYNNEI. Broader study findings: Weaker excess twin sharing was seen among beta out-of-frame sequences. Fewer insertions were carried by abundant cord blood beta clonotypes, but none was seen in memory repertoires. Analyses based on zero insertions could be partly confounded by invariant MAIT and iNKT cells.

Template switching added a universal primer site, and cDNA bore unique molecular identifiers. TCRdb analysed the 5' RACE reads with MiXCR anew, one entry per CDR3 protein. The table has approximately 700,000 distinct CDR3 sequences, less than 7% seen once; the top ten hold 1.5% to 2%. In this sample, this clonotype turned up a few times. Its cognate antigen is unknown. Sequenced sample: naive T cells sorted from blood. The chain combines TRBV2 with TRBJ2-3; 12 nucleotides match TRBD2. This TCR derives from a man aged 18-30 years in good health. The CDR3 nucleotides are TGTGCCAGCAGTGAAATGGGGCTAGCGGGAGGGCCAACGCAGTATTTT. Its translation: CASSEMGLAGGPTQYF.